The entry that follows covers one TCR beta chain sequence. Its target is not known. The length of the CDR3 is 16 residues. Trimming stripped 0 bases from V and 1 base from J, with 13 bases between. Germline V gene lookup returns CDR1 SGHRS and CDR2 YFSETQ. TCRdb passed the 5' RACE reads through MiXCR, listing each CDR3 protein once. Among approximately 300,000 distinct CDR3 sequences listed, just under 20% were seen once. The data originate from a study of T-cell memory formation after mild COVID-19. Whole-study context: The TCR clusters were mostly specific to one donor.

Whole-study findings and limits: CM and EM subsets held most contracting CD4+ clones; EMRA held CD8+ ones. Whereas later expanders leaned CD4+, clones contracting day 15 to 85 showed a balanced CD4/CD8 makeup. A second wave of clones peaked on day 37, and their SARS-CoV-2 specificity went unconfirmed.

This chain links TRBV5-1 with TRBJ1-1; D is ambiguous. This TCR derives from a man aged 18-30 years who had mild COVID-19 (a few samples of this study predate the infection). Cell type and time point are not known. Source material: PBMCs or a T cell subset sorted from them (not recorded which). CDR3 nucleotides: TGCGCCAGCAGCTTGGGAGATTTGGGTTGGAACACTGAAGCTTTCTTT. It encodes CASSLGDLGWNTEAFF.